Following are 13 T cell receptor beta chains from one sample sequenced in a study of T cell repertoires in cytomegalovirus infection (dated by TCRdb to between 2018 and 2020). Reads for this sample came from an Illumina HiSeq 1500. TCRdb reprocessed the public reads (quality trimming at Q25 with fastp, clone calling with MiXCR) and kept in-frame beta chains. Every CDR3 protein is listed once, alongside the most common genes and DNA of its rows. For this sample there are around 210,000 distinct CDR3 sequences; 6% to 8% appear just once. About 6.5% of the sample is in the top ten clones. Sequencing used PBMCs. Receptors originate from a human donor in good health (CMV status not recorded). Some clones in this sample may be carry-over from other donors' samples.

This clonotype showed up many times. The rearrangement joins TRBV7-2 to TRBJ1-4; TRBD1 aligns across 7 bases. V lost 3 bases, J lost 3 bases, and 1 base stayed unmatched. The CDR3 contains 14 residues. The germline V gene has CDR1 SGHTA and CDR2 FQGNSA. The CDR3 DNA follows: TGTGCCAGCAGCTTCGGGACAGCTAATGAAAAACTGTTTTTT. Its translation: CASSFGTANEKLFF.

This clonotype was picked up many times. The CDR3 DNA is TGCGCCAGCAGCTTGGCACAAACGAACACTGAAGCTTTCTTT. Protein sequence: CASSLAQTNTEAFF. The chain combines TRBV5-1 with TRBJ1-1; no firm D call. Trimming took off 0 bases at V and 1 base at J, with 7 bases between the two ends. Per the germline V gene, CDR1 is SGHRS and CDR2 is YFSETQ. The CDR3 spans 14 residues.

The rearrangement uses TRBV14 and TRBJ1-4; D call uncertain. This CDR3 contains 13 residues. CDR1 is SGHDN and CDR2 is FVKESK in the germline V gene. V was clipped by 1 base and J by 16 bases, with 16 bases between them. CDR3 residues: CASSQGSGLGPFF. In DNA, the CDR3 is TGTGCCAGCAGCCAAGGATCGGGCCTAGGCCCGTTTTTT.

The sample holds many counts of this clonotype. The genes are TRBV20-1 and TRBJ1-1; 7 bases match TRBD1. The germline V gene encodes CDR1 DFQATT and CDR2 SNEGSKA (reference sequence). The CDR3 length is 14 residues. Trimming cost V 6 bases and J 3 bases; bases outside gene matches: 10. The CDR3 sequence is CSAPRGGDYTEAFF. In DNA, the CDR3 is TGCAGTGCCCCCAGGGGGGGTGACTACACTGAAGCTTTCTTT.

Note on this clonotype: A junction boundary mismatches the germline segment, possibly from a read error. The gene calls are TRBV14 and TRBJ1-1; D remains ambiguous. The CDR3 extends over 15 amino acids. Germline CDR1 SGHDN, CDR2 FVKESK. CDR3 amino acids: CASSQDPVRNTEAFF. Here the CDR3 DNA reads TGTGCCAGCAGTCAAGATCCGGTACGGAACACTGAAGCTTTCTTT.

This clonotype was observed a handful of times. This CDR3 is CASSLGGGGDTQYF. CDR3 DNA sequence: TGTGCCAGCAGCTTAGGAGGGGGGGGGGATACGCAGTATTTT. This chain connects TRBV7-2 to TRBJ2-3; D may be TRBD2 (7 bases). The germline V and J ends were trimmed by 1 base and 6 bases, with 11 bases remaining between them. Germline V CDR1 and CDR2: SGHTA, FQGNSA. The CDR3 loop spans 14 amino acids.

This clonotype was observed at least ten times. The genes are TRBV14 and TRBJ2-2, with 7 bases fitting TRBD2. J gave up 0 bases and V 4 bases, and 8 bases lay outside the gene matches. Germline CDR1 reads SGHDN; CDR2 reads FVKESK. The CDR3 spans 17 residues. The CDR3: CASSRRSGRANTGELFF. The CDR3 DNA is TGTGCCAGCAGCCGCCGTAGTGGGAGGGCGAACACCGGGGAGCTGTTTTTT.

This clonotype was observed at least ten times. For the CDR3, the DNA is TGTGCCAGCAGCCGGGACGGGTCTAGCGGGGACACCGGGGAGCTGTTTTTT. This gives the protein CASSRDGSSGDTGELFF. This chain uses TRBV5-5 with TRBJ2-2, with 9 bases that match TRBD2. Germline CDR1 and CDR2: SGHKS and YYEKEE (reference sequence). V lost 4 bases and J lost 3; bases outside the gene matches: 10. CDR3 size: 17 residues.

This clonotype came up many times. The J gene is TRBJ2-1, the V gene TRBV28; 15 nucleotides agree with TRBD2. CDR1 and CDR2 from the germline V gene are MDHEN and SYDVKM. The trim removed 4 bases at V and 6 bases at J, leaving 7 bases unmatched. The CDR3 loop spans 17 amino acids. The CDR3 nucleotides are TGTGCCAGCAGTTCCTCAGGACTAGCGGGGGGGTTCAATGAGCAGTTCTTC. Its translation: CASSSSGLAGGFNEQFF.

In its sample, this clonotype was seen many times. The rearrangement joins TRBV18 to TRBJ2-3, with D possibly TRBD1 on 6 matching bases. This CDR3 region has 14 residues. CDR1 and CDR2 (germline): KGHSH, LQKENI. V was pared by 3 bases and J by 4 bases, with 11 bases between. The CDR3 loop is CASSPTGKADTQYF. The CDR3 bases are TGTGCCAGCTCACCCACAGGGAAGGCAGATACGCAGTATTTT.

This sequence joins TRBV13 and TRBJ1-3; D call uncertain. Trimming shortened V by 3 bases and J by 0 bases, and 9 bases separated the two germline ends. From germline, CDR1 is PRHDT and CDR2 FYEKMQ (reference sequence). The length of the CDR3 is 15 residues. This CDR3 reads CASSFRAPSGNTIYF. In DNA form, the CDR3 reads TGTGCCAGCAGCTTCAGAGCCCCCTCTGGAAACACCATATATTTT.

This clonotype has just a few counts. V usage is TRBV29-1 and J usage is TRBJ2-5; D is ambiguous. The CDR3 is 11 residues long. CDR1 and CDR2 (germline): SQVTM, ANQGSEA. Trimming removed 7 bases from V and 5 bases from J, with 11 bases in between. CDR3: CSGAGVETQYF. The CDR3 bases are TGCAGCGGGGCAGGAGTGGAGACCCAGTACTTC.

This clonotype was detected only a few times. This chain joins TRBV5-8 and TRBJ2-1; D might be TRBD1 (6 bases). Trimming cost V 0 bases and J 5 bases, with 15 bases left between them. This CDR3 has 16 residues. Germline loops: CDR1 SGHTS, CDR2 YDEGEE. The CDR3 region has the DNA TGTGCCAGCAGCTTGGGGGTAGGGGGTTGGCACAATGAGCAGTTCTTC. Its protein product is CASSLGVGGWHNEQFF. Full variable domain (missing parts from reference TRBV5-8 and TRBJ2-1): EAGVTQSPTHLIKTRGQQATLRCSPISGHTSVYWYQQALGLGLQFLLWYDEGEERNRGNFPPRFSGRQFPNYSSELNVNALELEDSALYLCASSLGVGGWHNEQFFGPGTRLTVL.